This entry concerns a single T cell receptor (beta chain). Its antigen is unknown. The sample comes from a study of cytomegalovirus exposure and HLA in healthy donors. The study's findings and limits: TCR beta chains numbering roughly 150 were designated cytomegalovirus-associated.

Profiling relied on immunoSEQ multiplex PCR, and the TCRdb table lists in-frame clones only, not all of them. This table has about 200,000 clones, 65% to 90% appearing once. Germline assignment: CDR1 SGHRS and CDR2 YFSETQ. CDR3 length: 14 amino acids. Between the trimmed V and J ends, which lost 4 bases and 3 bases, there was a span of 12 bases. The rearrangement uses TRBV5-1 and TRBJ2-3; no clear D. The receptor was derived from a woman aged 25 to 39 in good health and CMV-seropositive. Sequencing was performed on PBMCs. The DNA for the CDR3 is TGCGCCAGCAGCCCCCCCCTAGATACAGATACGCAGTATTTT. As protein: CASSPPLDTDTQYF.